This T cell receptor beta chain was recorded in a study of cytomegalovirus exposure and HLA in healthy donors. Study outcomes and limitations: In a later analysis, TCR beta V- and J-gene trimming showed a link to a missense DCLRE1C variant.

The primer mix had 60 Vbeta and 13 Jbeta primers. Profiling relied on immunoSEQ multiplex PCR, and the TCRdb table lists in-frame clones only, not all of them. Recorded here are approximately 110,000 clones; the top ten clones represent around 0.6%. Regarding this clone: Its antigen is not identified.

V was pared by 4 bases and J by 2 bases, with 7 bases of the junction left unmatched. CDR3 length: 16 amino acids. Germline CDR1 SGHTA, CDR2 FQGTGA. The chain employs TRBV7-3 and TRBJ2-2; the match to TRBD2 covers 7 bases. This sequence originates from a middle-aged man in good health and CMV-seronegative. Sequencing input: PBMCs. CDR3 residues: CASSSLSSGNTGELFF. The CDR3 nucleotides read TGTGCCAGCAGCTCACTATCTAGCGGAAACACCGGGGAGCTGTTTTTT.